What follows describes a single T cell receptor (beta chain). This entry belongs to a study of T cell responses to AZD1222 COVID-19 vaccine. The protocol was immunoSEQ multiplex PCR, while the TCRdb copy is restricted to in-frame clones and leaves out a portion. This table holds about 81,000 clones, approximately 85% found once. With 2 bases removed from V and 8 bases from J, the gap between germline ends came to 15 bases. The CDR3 sequence is 15 residues long. CDR1 is MNHEY and CDR2 is SVGAGI in the germline V gene. The source was peripheral blood, collected 28 days after the second AZD1222 dose. The receptor's source is an adult who received the AZD1222 COVID-19 vaccine. The rearrangement joins TRBV6-5 to TRBJ2-2, with D tentatively TRBD2 (5 bases). CDR3 bases: TGTGCCAGCAGTTACCGAGGTCGGGGAGCTGGGGAGCTGTTTTTT. It yields the protein CASSYRGRGAGELFF.